This T cell receptor beta chain was retrieved from a study of cytomegalovirus exposure and HLA in healthy donors. This CDR3 is built from 15 residues. V was trimmed by 0 bases and J by 2 bases, leaving 7 bases between them. Per germline, CDR1 KGHSH and CDR2 LQKENI. About this clone itself: What it binds is unknown.

With 60 Vbeta and 13 Jbeta primers, the PCR was carried out. Measured with immunoSEQ multiplex PCR; TCRdb has only the in-frame clones, and not every one. This repertoire shows about 110,000 clones, about 68% found once; its top ten account for about 3.8%. Study-wide findings and caveats: A likely sequencing artifact accounted for one observed cluster of highly shared sequence variants.

The rearrangement uses TRBV18 and TRBJ2-2; no reliable D call. The sequenced material came from PBMCs. The receptor was derived from a man aged 25 to 40 in good health and CMV-seropositive. This chain's CDR3 is CASSPPLLNTGELFF. CDR3 sequence (DNA): TGTGCCAGCTCACCACCTCTCCTCAACACCGGGGAGCTGTTTTTT.